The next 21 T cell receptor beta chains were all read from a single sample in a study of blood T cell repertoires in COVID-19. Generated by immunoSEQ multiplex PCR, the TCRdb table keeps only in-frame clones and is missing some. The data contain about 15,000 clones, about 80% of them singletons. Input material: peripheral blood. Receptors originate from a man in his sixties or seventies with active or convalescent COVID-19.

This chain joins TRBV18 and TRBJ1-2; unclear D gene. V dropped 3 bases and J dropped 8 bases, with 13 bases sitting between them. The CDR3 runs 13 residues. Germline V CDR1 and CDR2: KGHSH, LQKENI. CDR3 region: CASSPQRAGGYTF. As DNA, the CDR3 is TGTGCCAGCTCACCTCAGCGGGCCGGGGGCTACACCTTC.

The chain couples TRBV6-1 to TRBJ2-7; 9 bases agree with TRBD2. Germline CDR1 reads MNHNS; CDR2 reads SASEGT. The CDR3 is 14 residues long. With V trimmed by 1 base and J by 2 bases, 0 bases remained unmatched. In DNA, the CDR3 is TGTGCCAGCAGTGAAGGCGGGGGGGCCTACGAGCAGTACTTC. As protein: CASSEGGGAYEQYF.

CDR3 DNA sequence: TGTGCCAGCAGTTCCCCTCGGGGTGGGGACACTGAAGCTTTCTTT. It yields the protein CASSSPRGGDTEAFF. This chain connects TRBV28 to TRBJ1-1; no clear D gene. V was cut by 4 bases and J by 3 bases, with 15 bases left in between. CDR1 and CDR2 from the germline V gene are MDHEN and SYDVKM. This CDR3 region has 15 residues.

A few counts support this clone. The CDR3 nucleotides are TGTGCCAGTTCGAGGGAAAGGAACTATGGCTACACCTTC. Translation gives CASSRERNYGYTF. The chain links TRBV19 to TRBJ1-2, with D hard to call. Trimming shortened V by 8 bases and J by 2 bases, and 12 bases separated the two germline ends. The CDR3 spans 13 residues. CDR1 is LNHDA, CDR2 SQIVND, per germline (reference sequence).

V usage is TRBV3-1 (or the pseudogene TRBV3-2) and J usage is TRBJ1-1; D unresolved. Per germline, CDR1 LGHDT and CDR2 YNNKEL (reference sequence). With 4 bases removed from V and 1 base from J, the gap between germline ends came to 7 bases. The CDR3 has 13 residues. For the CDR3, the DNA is TGTGCCAGCAGCCGTCGACAGAACACTGAAGCTTTCTTT. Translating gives CASSRRQNTEAFF.

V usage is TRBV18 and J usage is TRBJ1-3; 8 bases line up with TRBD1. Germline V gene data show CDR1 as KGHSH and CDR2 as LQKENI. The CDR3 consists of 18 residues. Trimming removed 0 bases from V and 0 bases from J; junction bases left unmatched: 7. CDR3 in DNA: TGTGCCAGCTCACCACCAGGGGACAGGACTTACTCTGGAAACACCATATATTTT. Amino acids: CASSPPGDRTYSGNTIYF. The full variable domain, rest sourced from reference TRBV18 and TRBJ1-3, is NAGVMQNPRHLVRRRGQEARLRCSPMKGHSHVYWYRQLPEEGLKFMVYLQKENIIDESGMPKERFSAEFPKEGPSILRIQQVVRGDSAAYFCASSPPGDRTYSGNTIYFGEGSWLTVV.

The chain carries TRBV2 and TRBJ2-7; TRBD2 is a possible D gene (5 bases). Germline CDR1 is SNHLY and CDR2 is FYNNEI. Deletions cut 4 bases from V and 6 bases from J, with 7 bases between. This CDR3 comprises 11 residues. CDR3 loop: CASSVAGEQYF. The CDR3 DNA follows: TGTGCCAGCAGTGTCGCGGGCGAGCAGTACTTC.

This CDR3 is CASSTTWMWAEQYF. In nucleotides, the CDR3 is TGTGCCAGTAGTACAACATGGATGTGGGCCGAGCAGTACTTC. The chain employs TRBV19 and TRBJ2-7, with D unclear. V was cut by 4 bases and J by 6 bases, with 16 bases left in between. The germline V gene encodes CDR1 LNHDA and CDR2 SQIVND (reference sequence). The CDR3 has 14 amino acids.

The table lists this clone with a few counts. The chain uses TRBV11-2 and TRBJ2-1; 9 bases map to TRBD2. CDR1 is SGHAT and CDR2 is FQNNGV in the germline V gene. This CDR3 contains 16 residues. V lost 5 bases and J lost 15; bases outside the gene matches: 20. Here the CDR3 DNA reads TGTGCCAGCAGCAAAGTCGGGACTAGCCCCTTCCGGAAGGGGTTCTTC. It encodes CASSKVGTSPFRKGFF.

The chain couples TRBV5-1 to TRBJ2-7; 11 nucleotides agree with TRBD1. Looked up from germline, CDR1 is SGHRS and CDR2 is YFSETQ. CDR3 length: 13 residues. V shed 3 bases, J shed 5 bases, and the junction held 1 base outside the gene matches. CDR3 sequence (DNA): TGCGCCAGCAGCTGGGGACAGGGGGACGAGCAGTACTTC. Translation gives CASSWGQGDEQYF.

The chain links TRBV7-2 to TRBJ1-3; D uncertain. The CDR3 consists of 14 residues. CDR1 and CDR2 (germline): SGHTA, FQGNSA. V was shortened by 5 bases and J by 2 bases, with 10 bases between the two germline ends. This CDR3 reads CASSPLGAGNTIYF. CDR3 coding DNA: TGTGCCAGCAGCCCCTTGGGCGCTGGAAACACCATATATTTT.

The CDR3, as DNA: TGTGCCAGCAGCTTCGCCAGCGTCTATGGCTACACCTTC. It codes for CASSFASVYGYTF. J is TRBJ1-2 and V is TRBV11-2; D gene ambiguous. The germline V gene has CDR1 SGHAT and CDR2 FQNNGV. Trimming left V 3 bases short and J 4 bases short, with 9 bases between. The CDR3 extends over 13 amino acids.

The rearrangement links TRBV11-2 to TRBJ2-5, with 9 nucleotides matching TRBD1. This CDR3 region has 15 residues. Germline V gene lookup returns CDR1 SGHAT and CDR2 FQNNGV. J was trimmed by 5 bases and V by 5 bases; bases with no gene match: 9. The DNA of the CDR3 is TGTGCCAGCAGCCAACAGGGGGCCGATCTCGAGACCCAGTACTTC. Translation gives CASSQQGADLETQYF.

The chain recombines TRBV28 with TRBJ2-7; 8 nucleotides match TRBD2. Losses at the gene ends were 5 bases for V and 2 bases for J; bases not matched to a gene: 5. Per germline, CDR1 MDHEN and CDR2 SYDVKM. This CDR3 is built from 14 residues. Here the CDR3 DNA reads TGTGCCAGCAGTCCGGTAGCGGGACCCTACGAGCAGTACTTC. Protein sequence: CASSPVAGPYEQYF.

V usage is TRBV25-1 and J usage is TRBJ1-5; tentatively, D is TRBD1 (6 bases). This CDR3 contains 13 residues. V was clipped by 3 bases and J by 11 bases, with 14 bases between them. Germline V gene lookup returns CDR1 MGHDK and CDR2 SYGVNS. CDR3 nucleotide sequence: TGTGCCAGCAGTGAGTCAGGTCAGGGGACCCAGCATTTT. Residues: CASSESGQGTQHF.

Written as DNA, the CDR3 is TGTGCCAGCAGCAGGCGGGGGTCCCAAGAGACCCAGTACTTC. Amino acids: CASSRRGSQETQYF. The chain joins TRBV5-4 to TRBJ2-5, with 7 bases identical to TRBD2. The trim removed 4 bases at V and 1 base at J, leaving 4 bases unmatched. There are 14 residues in the CDR3. Germline V CDR1 and CDR2: SGHNT, YYREEE (reference sequence). The complete variable domain, with remaining parts taken from reference TRBV5-4 and TRBJ2-5, reads ETGVTQSPTHLIKTRGQQVTLRCSSQSGHNTVSWYQQALGQGPQFIFQYYREEENGRGNFPPRFSGLQFPNYSSELNVNALELDDSALYLCASSRRGSQETQYFGPGTRLLVL.

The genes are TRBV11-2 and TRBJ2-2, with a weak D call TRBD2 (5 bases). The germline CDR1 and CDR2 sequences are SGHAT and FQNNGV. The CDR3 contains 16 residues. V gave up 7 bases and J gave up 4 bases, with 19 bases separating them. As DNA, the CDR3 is TGTGCCAGCACCACGGCCGCGGGCAAACTCACCGGGGAGCTGTTTTTT. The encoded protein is CASTTAAGKLTGELFF.

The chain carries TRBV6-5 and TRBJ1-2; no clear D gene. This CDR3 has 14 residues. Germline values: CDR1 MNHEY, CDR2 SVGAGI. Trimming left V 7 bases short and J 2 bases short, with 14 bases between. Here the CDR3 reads CASKAREPNYGYTF. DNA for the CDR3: TGTGCCAGCAAAGCGCGGGAACCGAACTATGGCTACACCTTC.

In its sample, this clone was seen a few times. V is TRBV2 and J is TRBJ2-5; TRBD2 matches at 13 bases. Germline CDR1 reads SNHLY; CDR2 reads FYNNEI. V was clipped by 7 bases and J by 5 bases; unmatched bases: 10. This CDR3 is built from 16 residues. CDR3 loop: CASKPGTSGTVETQYF. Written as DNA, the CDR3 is TGTGCCAGCAAGCCGGGGACTAGCGGGACGGTCGAGACCCAGTACTTC.

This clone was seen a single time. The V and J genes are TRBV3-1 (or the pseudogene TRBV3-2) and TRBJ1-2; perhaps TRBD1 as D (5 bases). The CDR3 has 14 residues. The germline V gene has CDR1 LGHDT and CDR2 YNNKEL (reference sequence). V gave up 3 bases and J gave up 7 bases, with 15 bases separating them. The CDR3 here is CASSHVGGVRGYTF. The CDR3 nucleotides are TGTGCCAGCAGCCATGTCGGGGGGGTACGTGGCTACACCTTC.

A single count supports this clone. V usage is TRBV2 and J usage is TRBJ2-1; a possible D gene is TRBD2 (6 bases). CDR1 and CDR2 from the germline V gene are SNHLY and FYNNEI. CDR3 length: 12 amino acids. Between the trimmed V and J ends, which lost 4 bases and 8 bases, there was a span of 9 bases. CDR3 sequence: CASSGRGDEQFF. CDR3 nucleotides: TGTGCCAGCAGTGGACGCGGGGATGAGCAGTTCTTC.